This entry lists 14 T cell receptor beta chains sequenced from one sample in a study of blood T cells in healthy people across ages. A sample-barcoded 5' primer and a J-beta primer mix were used in a second PCR of about 7 to 11 cycles. TCRdb analysed the 5' RACE reads with MiXCR anew, one entry per CDR3 protein. Here the sample spans 1.5 million to 2 million distinct CDR3 sequences, about 32% being singletons. The sample consisted of blood. The source is a woman in her twenties or thirties in good health.

Regarding this clonotype: A junction end diverges from the germline sequence, so it may reflect a read error. This rearrangement joins TRBV2 to TRBJ1-1, with 11 bases fitting TRBD1. The CDR3 totals 16 residues. Germline V lookup: CDR1 SNHLY, CDR2 FYNNEI. CDR3 region: CASSVGTGGVNTDAFF. The CDR3 DNA reads as TGTGCCAGCAGCGTTGGGACAGGGGGTGTGAACACTGACGCTTTCTTT. Full variable domain (rest looked up from reference TRBV2 and TRBJ1-1): EPEVTQTPSHQVTQMGQEVILRCVPISNHLYFYWYRQILGQKVEFLVSFYNNEISEKSEIFDDQFSVERPDGSNFTLKIRSTKLEDSAMYFCASSVGTGGVNTDAFFGQGTRLTVV.

The V gene is TRBV5-1, the J gene TRBJ1-5, with a possible D match to TRBD1 (6 bases). CDR1 and CDR2 from the germline V gene are SGHRS and YFSETQ. The CDR3 contains 15 residues. V lost 1 base to trimming and J lost 5 bases, with 13 bases between them. Here the CDR3 reads CASSLSGGKYQPQHF. CDR3 sequence (DNA): TGCGCCAGCAGCTTGTCGGGGGGCAAATATCAGCCCCAGCATTTT.

The chain has TRBV6-1 and TRBJ2-3, with 10 bases that match TRBD2. This CDR3 has 16 amino acids. The junction had 10 bases not matched to a gene; V was cut back by 4 bases and J by 6 bases. From germline, CDR1 is MNHNS and CDR2 SASEGT. The CDR3 DNA reads as TGTGCCAGCAGTGTCAGACTAGCGGGCGGATGGGATACGCAGTATTTT. Its protein product is CASSVRLAGGWDTQYF.

J is TRBJ2-7 and V is TRBV4-1; the match to TRBD2 covers 9 bases. V trimming: 2 bases; J trimming: 2 bases; junction bases outside the gene matches: 22. CDR1 is MGHRA, CDR2 YSYEKL, per germline. This CDR3 spans 21 amino acids. The CDR3 here is CASSQLHKPIPASGKAYEQYF. The CDR3 DNA reads as TGCGCCAGCAGCCAATTACATAAGCCAATTCCTGCTAGCGGGAAGGCCTACGAGCAGTACTTC.

This clonotype was observed a handful of times. The V call is TRBV28, the J call TRBJ2-7, with D perhaps TRBD1 (5 bases). The CDR3 has 12 amino acids. CDR1 MDHEN and CDR2 SYDVKM come from the germline V gene. V lost 3 bases and J lost 9, with 12 bases in between. This CDR3 reads CASSFRVGGQYF. As DNA, the CDR3 is TGTGCCAGCAGTTTCAGGGTAGGCGGGCAGTACTTC.

CDR3 bases: TGTGCCAGTTGGAGTAGTGAGCAGTTCTTC. As protein: CASWSSEQFF. This chain connects TRBV2 to TRBJ2-1; D is uncertain. CDR1 is SNHLY, CDR2 FYNNEI, per germline. The CDR3 has 10 residues. With 9 bases removed from V and 9 bases from J, the gap between germline ends came to 9 bases.

Only a few counts were recorded for this clonotype. The rearrangement links TRBV20-1 to TRBJ2-2, with TRBD2 as a possible D gene (6 bases). The V gene lost 2 bases and the J gene lost 5 bases, with 12 bases spanning the gap. There are 14 residues in the CDR3. CDR1 DFQATT and CDR2 SNEGSKA come from the germline V gene (reference sequence). CDR3 amino acids: CSARPGLSTGELFF. In DNA form, the CDR3 reads TGCAGTGCTAGACCTGGACTAAGTACCGGGGAGCTGTTTTTT.

The chain combines TRBV6-1 with TRBJ1-1; D remains unclear. The V end was cut by 0 bases, the J end by 0 bases, with 8 bases between. The CDR3 loop spans 15 amino acids. The germline gives CDR1 MNHNS, CDR2 SASEGT. The CDR3 sequence is CASSEARQLNTEAFF. The CDR3 DNA reads TGTGCCAGCAGTGAAGCGCGCCAATTGAACACTGAAGCTTTCTTT.

The chain couples TRBV12-3 or TRBV12-4 to TRBJ2-7; the D gene is possibly TRBD2 (6 bases). Deletions cut 4 bases from V and 2 bases from J, with 15 bases between. This CDR3 has 15 amino acids. CDR3 region: CASSYLGVAAYEQYF. In nucleotides, the CDR3 is TGTGCCAGCAGTTACCTCGGGGTAGCGGCCTACGAGCAGTACTTC.

About this clonotype: A read error may account for a junction end that differs from germline. The V call is TRBV6-6, the J call TRBJ2-6, with 11 bases that match TRBD1. Germline V gene sequence: CDR1 MNHNY, CDR2 SVGAGI (reference sequence). The CDR3 consists of 17 residues. The chain's CDR3 is CTSLTGQGAPGANVLTF. The CDR3 region has the DNA TGTACCAGCCTAACCGGACAGGGGGCGCCTGGGGCCAACGTCCTGACTTTC.

The genes are TRBV10-3 and TRBJ2-5; possible D gene TRBD2, 5 bases. The DNA end lines up better with TRBJ2-7; the J call may be wrong. The CDR3 is 17 residues long. Germline lookup yields CDR1 ENHRY and CDR2 SYGVKD. CDR3 DNA sequence: TGTGCCATCACCGAGGGCCCCGCATCGATCCCCTCCTACGAGCAGTACTTC. It is translated as CAITEGPASIPSYEQYF.

This clonotype was detected only a few times. The rearrangement uses TRBV2 and TRBJ2-5; D remains unclear. Per the germline V gene, CDR1 is SNHLY and CDR2 is FYNNEI. The germline V and J ends were trimmed by 7 bases and 1 base, with 7 bases remaining between them. The CDR3 has 12 amino acids. The CDR3 region is CASTDGQETQYF. DNA of the CDR3: TGTGCCAGCACGGACGGCCAAGAGACCCAGTACTTC.

This chain connects TRBV20-1 to TRBJ2-3; 14 bases are a match to TRBD2. Germline lookup yields CDR1 DFQATT and CDR2 SNEGSKA (reference sequence). This CDR3 is 16 amino acids long. V shed 6 bases and J 6 bases; nucleotides not matched to a gene: 11. The CDR3 loop reads CSAVGGTSGSSDTQYF. In nucleotides, the CDR3 is TGCAGTGCCGTGGGGGGGACTAGCGGGAGTTCTGATACGCAGTATTTT.

This clonotype was observed many times. The rearrangement joins TRBV18 to TRBJ2-2, with 7 nucleotides matching TRBD1. Germline V lookup: CDR1 KGHSH, CDR2 LQKENI. The CDR3 runs to 15 residues. Unmatched junction bases numbered 8, after V lost 8 bases and J lost 2 bases. The CDR3 region is CASALDRDNTGELFF. The CDR3 region has the DNA TGTGCCAGCGCCTTAGACAGGGATAACACCGGGGAGCTGTTTTTT.